These 32 T cell receptor beta chains originate from one sample sequenced in a study of T cells in Graves' hyperthyroidism and ophthalmopathy. Regions amplified from RNA transcripts were the TCR beta CDR3 regions. First-round RT-PCR targeting the TCR CDR3 was performed with the HTBI primer set. TCRdb reprocessed the multiplex PCR reads via MiXCR and lists one record per CDR3 protein. The repertoire holds approximately 700,000 distinct CDR3 sequences, less than 45% seen once, with approximately 6.8% in the top ten. Sequencing was carried out using peripheral blood or thyroid tissue (not recorded which). These receptors all stem from an adult man with Graves' disease, either hyperthyroidism or ophthalmopathy (not recorded which).

This clonotype was counted only a few times. The J gene is TRBJ1-3, the V gene TRBV13; D gene unclear. This CDR3 is 13 amino acids long. Looked up from germline, CDR1 is PRHDT and CDR2 is FYEKMQ (reference sequence). V was trimmed by 1 base and J by 6 bases, leaving 7 bases between them. This CDR3 is CASSLAEVNTIYF. The CDR3 DNA follows: TGTGCCAGCAGCTTAGCCGAAGTAAACACCATATATTTT.

This clonotype occurred a few times. This rearrangement joins TRBV9 to TRBJ1-2; unclear D gene. The germline V and J ends were trimmed by 4 bases and 5 bases, with 9 bases remaining between them. This CDR3 contains 12 residues. Germline assignment: CDR1 SGDLS and CDR2 YYNGEE. CDR3 nucleotides: TGTGCCAGCAGCTTAGGACGGTATGGCTACACCTTC. Protein sequence: CASSLGRYGYTF.

This clonotype was observed a few times. The junction departs from germline at one end; a sequencing error may be responsible. The V gene is TRBV11-2, the J gene TRBJ1-5; 8 bases map to TRBD1. Germline CDR1 reads SGHAT; CDR2 reads FQNNGV. This CDR3 is built from 16 residues. This CDR3 is CASSQALTGANQPQHF. The CDR3 DNA follows: TGCGCCAGCAGCCAAGCCCTGACAGGGGCTAATCAGCCCCAGCATTTT.

This clonotype was detected only a few times. This chain joins TRBV28 and TRBJ1-1; D not certain. The germline V and J ends were trimmed by 7 bases and 5 bases, with 11 bases remaining between them. Germline V gives CDR1 MDHEN, CDR2 SYDVKM. CDR3 length: 12 residues. CDR3 loop: CASTELGTEAFF. The CDR3 nucleotides are TGTGCCAGCACAGAATTGGGGACTGAAGCTTTCTTT.

The chain carries TRBV6-1 and TRBJ1-1, with D possibly TRBD1 on 5 matching bases. The germline V gene has CDR1 MNHNS and CDR2 SASEGT. Trimming took 2 bases from V and 2 from J, leaving 9 bases between them. The CDR3 totals 14 residues. DNA of the CDR3: TGTGCCAGCAGTGAATTGACAGACAACACTGAAGCTTTCTTT. Its protein product is CASSELTDNTEAFF.

Many counts were recorded for this clonotype. The chain couples TRBV29-1 to TRBJ2-7; 7 bases line up with TRBD1. Germline values: CDR1 SQVTM, CDR2 ANQGSEA. V shed 4 bases, J shed 2 bases, and the junction held 5 bases outside the gene matches. The CDR3 extends over 13 amino acids. DNA for the CDR3: TGCAGCGTTGTGGTTACAGGGGCCTACGAGCAGTACTTC. Translation gives CSVVVTGAYEQYF.

This clonotype was seen only a few times. The chain couples TRBV7-8 to TRBJ1-1, with D tentatively TRBD1 (5 bases). The CDR3 runs 16 residues. The germline V and J ends were trimmed by 5 bases and 0 bases, with 16 bases remaining between them. Germline assignment: CDR1 SGHVS and CDR2 FQNEAQ. The CDR3 DNA sequence: TGTGCCAGCAGCCCCCGGGACGCTCCGATGAACACTGAAGCTTTCTTT. Its protein product is CASSPRDAPMNTEAFF.

This clonotype was found many times. This CDR3 reads CASSGQGLSSYEQYF. In nucleotides, the CDR3 is TGCGCCAGCAGTGGTCAGGGCCTGAGCTCCTACGAGCAGTACTTC. The chain combines TRBV10-2 with TRBJ2-7, with D possibly TRBD1 on 5 matching bases. CDR3 length equals 15 residues. Germline V gene data show CDR1 as WSHSY and CDR2 as SAAADI. V lost 4 bases, J lost 0 bases, and 13 bases lay in between.

The chain is built from TRBV15 and TRBJ2-7, with 10 bases that match TRBD1. Trimming removed 8 bases from V and 7 bases from J; junction bases left unmatched: 11. Germline loops: CDR1 LNHNV, CDR2 YYDKDF (reference sequence). The length of the CDR3 is 14 residues. In nucleotides, the CDR3 is TGTGCCACCTACCCGGGACAGGGGCACTGGGAGCAGTACTTC. The encoded protein is CATYPGQGHWEQYF. Using reference TRBV15 and TRBJ2-7 for the parts outside the CDR3, the full variable domain is DAMVIQNPRYQVTQFGKPVTLSCSQTLNHNVMYWYQQKSSQAPKLLFHYYDKDFNNEADTPDNFQSRRPNTSFCFLDIRSPGLGDTAMYLCATYPGQGHWEQYFGPGTRLTVT.

This chain uses TRBV19 with TRBJ1-5; D not certain. The CDR3 covers 14 residues. From germline, CDR1 is LNHDA and CDR2 SQIVND (reference sequence). V dropped 2 bases and J dropped 0 bases, with 5 bases sitting between them. For the CDR3, the DNA is TGTGCCAGTAGTATACAGGATAGCAATCAGCCCCAGCATTTT. As protein: CASSIQDSNQPQHF. Using reference TRBV19 and TRBJ1-5 for the parts outside the CDR3, the full variable domain is DGGITQSPKYLFRKEGQNVTLSCEQNLNHDAMYWYRQDPGQGLRLIYYSQIVNDFQKGDIAEGYSVSREKKESFPLTVTSAQKNPTAFYLCASSIQDSNQPQHFGDGTRLSIL.

The rearrangement uses TRBV15 and TRBJ1-1; the D gene is possibly TRBD1 (5 bases). The germline V and J ends were trimmed by 0 bases and 5 bases, with 16 bases remaining between them. This CDR3 is built from 16 residues. The germline V gene has CDR1 LNHNV and CDR2 YYDKDF (reference sequence). CDR3 amino acids: CATSRDTSGGRTEAFF. The CDR3 DNA reads as TGTGCCACCAGCAGAGATACTAGCGGGGGGAGGACTGAAGCTTTCTTT.

This clonotype was picked up many times. As DNA, the CDR3 is TGTGCCACCAGCAGAGATCGGGACAGGGATCCGTGGACGAGAGAGACCCAGTACTTC. It is translated as CATSRDRDRDPWTRETQYF. The chain is built from TRBV15 and TRBJ2-5; 9 nucleotides agree with TRBD1. CDR3 size: 19 residues. Germline values: CDR1 LNHNV, CDR2 YYDKDF (reference sequence). The V and J ends lost 0 bases and 4 bases, in that order; junction bases with no gene match: 15. The full variable domain, completed using reference TRBV15 and TRBJ2-5, is DAMVIQNPRYQVTQFGKPVTLSCSQTLNHNVMYWYQQKSSQAPKLLFHYYDKDFNNEADTPDNFQSRRPNTSFCFLDIRSPGLGDTAMYLCATSRDRDRDPWTRETQYFGPGTRLLVL.

This clonotype was seen at least ten times. This chain uses TRBV29-1 with TRBJ1-4, with D tentatively TRBD1 (5 bases). The germline V gene encodes CDR1 SQVTM and CDR2 ANQGSEA. V lost 7 bases, J lost 2 bases, and 8 bases lay in between. The CDR3 extends over 12 amino acids. The CDR3 sequence: CSARVTNEKLFF. In DNA form, the CDR3 reads TGCAGCGCCAGGGTTACTAATGAAAAACTGTTTTTT.

The chain uses TRBV7-9 and TRBJ1-2; no firm D call. V was pared by 9 bases and J by 4 bases, with 27 bases between. The length of the CDR3 is 17 residues. Germline V gene sequence: CDR1 SEHNR, CDR2 FQNEAQ (reference sequence). The CDR3 spells CASRPGWWPRYSYGYTF. CDR3 in DNA: TGTGCCAGTAGACCTGGGTGGTGGCCCCGTTACTCCTATGGCTACACCTTC.

V is TRBV20-1 and J is TRBJ2-5, with TRBD2 matching over 8 bases. Trimming took 2 bases from V and 1 from J; bases not matched to a gene: 6. Germline V CDR1 and CDR2: DFQATT, SNEGSKA (reference sequence). This CDR3 region has 15 residues. This CDR3 is CSARMLAGTQETQYF. The CDR3, as DNA: TGCAGTGCTAGAATGTTAGCGGGGACCCAAGAGACCCAGTACTTC.

V is TRBV14 and J is TRBJ1-4; TRBD1 matches 9 bases. V trimming: 4 bases; J trimming: 6 bases; junction bases outside the gene matches: 3. This CDR3 has 14 residues. Germline CDR1 and CDR2: SGHDN and FVKESK. The CDR3: CASSRRQGDEKLFF. CDR3 nucleotides: TGTGCCAGCAGCCGACGACAGGGGGATGAAAAACTGTTTTTT.

This clonotype was seen more than once but under ten times. The V gene is TRBV5-1, the J gene TRBJ2-3; D gene uncertain. The germline V gene has CDR1 SGHRS and CDR2 YFSETQ. This CDR3 contains 11 residues. V lost 6 bases and J 5 bases, leaving 7 bases between the germline ends. The CDR3 coding sequence is TGCGCCAGCAAGACCGGAGATACGCAGTATTTT. This translates into CASKTGDTQYF.

This clonotype was recorded a few times. The chain combines TRBV2 with TRBJ1-3, with D unresolved. The V and J ends lost 6 bases and 2 bases respectively, with 14 bases between them. The length of the CDR3 is 15 residues. The V gene's germline CDR1 is SNHLY and CDR2 FYNNEI. CDR3 coding DNA: TGTGCCAGCAGCTTGTCCCCGGTCGCTGGAAACACCATATATTTT. It specifies CASSLSPVAGNTIYF.

The V call is TRBV29-1, the J call TRBJ2-5; D might be TRBD1 (8 bases). Germline assignment: CDR1 SQVTM and CDR2 ANQGSEA. The CDR3 is 15 residues long. The V end was cut by 7 bases, the J end by 12 bases, with 30 bases between. DNA for the CDR3: TGCAGCGCCAGGGACACCCCTGGGGGGGGGGGACAGGAGTACTTC. Amino acids: CSARDTPGGGGQEYF.

The J gene is TRBJ1-6, the V gene TRBV7-2; no definite D call. Germline-derived CDR1 and CDR2 are SGHTA and FQGNSA. The CDR3 has 14 amino acids. V was pared by 5 bases and J by 7 bases, with 12 bases between. The CDR3 DNA reads as TGTGCCAGCAGCCTGGTAGCGCCGAATTCACCCCTCCACTTT. Amino acids: CASSLVAPNSPLHF.

The chain joins TRBV20-1 to TRBJ1-6, with TRBD1 identical over 7 bases. The V segment lost 0 bases and the J segment 9 bases; nucleotides outside the gene matches: 17. The germline gives CDR1 DFQATT, CDR2 SNEGSKA (reference sequence). This CDR3 contains 18 residues. The CDR3 sequence: CSARDRGQGIVLSSPLHF. DNA of the CDR3: TGCAGTGCTAGAGATAGGGGGCAGGGAATAGTTTTAAGTTCACCCCTCCACTTT.

The chain combines TRBV6-5 with TRBJ1-5; D gene uncertain. Germline CDR1 reads MNHEY; CDR2 reads SVGAGI. This CDR3 region has 15 residues. The V end lost 4 bases, the J end lost 0 bases, and 10 bases lay between the germline ends. Written as DNA, the CDR3 is TGTGCCAGCAGTTCGAGGCTGGGTAGCAATCAGCCCCAGCATTTT. This sequence encodes CASSSRLGSNQPQHF.

V and J are TRBV2 and TRBJ1-2; perhaps TRBD1 as D (5 bases). V lost 4 bases, J lost 6 bases, and 12 bases lay in between. CDR1 is SNHLY, CDR2 FYNNEI, per germline. The CDR3 loop spans 13 amino acids. CDR3 sequence reads: CASSVFREDGYTF. The DNA for the CDR3 is TGTGCCAGCAGTGTTTTCAGGGAAGATGGCTACACCTTC.

In this sample, this clonotype turned up a few times. The chain links TRBV19 to TRBJ1-5, with D hard to call. Germline CDR1 LNHDA, CDR2 SQIVND (reference sequence). Trimming removed 3 bases from V and 4 bases from J, with 16 bases in between. This CDR3 region has 16 residues. This CDR3 reads CASSIKAGLTNQPQHF. The CDR3 DNA is TGTGCCAGTAGTATCAAGGCGGGTCTAACTAATCAGCCCCAGCATTTT.

The chain links TRBV29-1 to TRBJ1-5, with TRBD1 identical over 7 bases. This CDR3 comprises 13 residues. From germline, CDR1 is SQVTM and CDR2 ANQGSEA. Unmatched junction bases numbered 6, after V lost 4 bases and J lost 6 bases. CDR3 protein: CSVGQGVSQPQHF. In DNA, the CDR3 is TGCAGCGTTGGACAGGGTGTGAGTCAGCCCCAGCATTTT.

The sample holds a few counts of this clonotype. The rearrangement joins TRBV6-1 to TRBJ1-5, with D perhaps TRBD1 (5 bases). Germline V gene lookup returns CDR1 MNHNS and CDR2 SASEGT. The length of the CDR3 is 15 residues. Trimming took off 5 bases at V and 8 bases at J, with 19 bases between the two ends. The CDR3 DNA is TGTGCCAGCAGTTTAGCATTCAGGGCGGGGGAGCCCCAGCATTTT. Amino acids: CASSLAFRAGEPQHF.

This clonotype was observed a handful of times. The chain recombines TRBV12-3 or TRBV12-4 with TRBJ1-2, with D unclear. V lost 5 bases to trimming and J lost 2 bases, with 6 bases between them. This CDR3 has 12 amino acids. The CDR3 spells CASSPRNYGYTF. In DNA form, the CDR3 reads TGTGCCAGCAGTCCACGAAACTATGGCTACACCTTC.

Turning to this clonotype: One end of the junction fails to match germline, which may point to a read error. The rearrangement links TRBV9 to TRBJ1-2; D may be TRBD1 (5 bases). This CDR3 is built from 15 residues. The V gene's germline CDR1 is SGDLS and CDR2 YYNGEE. The chain's CDR3 is CASSVADSPNYGYAF. Written as DNA, the CDR3 is TGTGCCAGCAGCGTAGCTGACAGCCCTAACTATGGCTACGCCTTC.

There are a few counts of this clonotype. The chain couples TRBV12-3 or TRBV12-4 to TRBJ1-2; 9 bases map to TRBD1. V lost 10 bases, J lost 5 bases, and 8 bases stayed unmatched. The CDR3 has 13 amino acids. CDR3 sequence (DNA): TGTGCCACGGACACAGGGGGCAAGTATGGCTACACCTTC. It codes for CATDTGGKYGYTF.

With respect to this clonotype: The conserved phenylalanine or tryptophan normally closing the CDR3 is absent here, so this likely arose from a read error. This sequence joins TRBV5-1 and TRBJ1-1; 8 bases agree with TRBD1. The V segment lost 2 bases and the J segment 5 bases; nucleotides outside the gene matches: 5. Germline loops: CDR1 SGHRS, CDR2 YFSETQ. The CDR3 covers 14 residues. This CDR3 reads CASSLGQGRTEAFS. The CDR3 coding sequence is TGCGCCAGCAGCTTAGGACAGGGACGGACTGAAGCTTTCTCT.

The V call is TRBV12-3 or TRBV12-4, the J call TRBJ2-7; D is unclear. Trimming shortened V by 3 bases and J by 3 bases, and 9 bases separated the two germline ends. The CDR3 is 13 amino acids. CDR3 protein: CASSFYPGYEQYF. In DNA, the CDR3 is TGTGCCAGCAGTTTCTATCCCGGCTACGAGCAGTACTTC.

In its sample, this clonotype was seen many times. The chain carries TRBV9 and TRBJ1-2, with D possibly TRBD1 on 5 matching bases. The CDR3 loop spans 16 amino acids. Trimming pared 0 bases from V and 1 base from J, leaving 13 bases between. From germline, CDR1 is SGDLS and CDR2 YYNGEE. In DNA, the CDR3 is TGTGCCAGCAGCGTAGGAGGACAAGGCCTTAACTATGGCTACACCTTC. Protein sequence: CASSVGGQGLNYGYTF. The whole variable domain, remainder taken from reference TRBV9 and TRBJ1-2, is DSGVTQTPKHLITATGQRVTLRCSPRSGDLSVYWYQQSLDQGLQFLIQYYNGEERAKGNILERFSAQQFPDLHSELNLSSLELGDSALYFCASSVGGQGLNYGYTFGSGTRLTVV.